The 3 T cell receptor beta chains below all came from one sample that was sequenced in a study of T cell responses to AZD1222 COVID-19 vaccine. This table comes from immunoSEQ multiplex PCR, and its TCRdb copy is limited to in-frame clones, with some not included. The sample yields 150,000 to 200,000 clones, roughly 92% seen once. The sample in question was peripheral blood, obtained on day 0 of AZD1222 vaccination. Receptor source: an adult in good health.

The V call is TRBV19, the J call TRBJ1-5, with 7 positions matching TRBD1. Germline values: CDR1 LNHDA, CDR2 SQIVND (reference sequence). The CDR3 runs to 15 residues. J gave up 6 bases and V 4 bases, and 9 bases lay outside the gene matches. CDR3 in amino acids: CASSTQGGGGQPQHF. CDR3 coding DNA: TGTGCCAGTAGTACGCAAGGAGGGGGCGGTCAGCCCCAGCATTTT.

This chain links TRBV6-5 with TRBJ2-3; TRBD2 might be the D (7 bases). CDR3 length: 14 residues. Germline V gives CDR1 MNHEY, CDR2 SVGAGI. The DNA of the CDR3 is TGTGTCCTGGAGATGGGGGGGGCCGGAGATACGCAGTATTTT. This sequence encodes CVLEMGGAGDTQYF.

The chain links TRBV19 to TRBJ2-7; unclear D gene. Germline CDR1 is LNHDA and CDR2 is SQIVND (reference sequence). This CDR3 region has 14 residues. Trimming shortened V by 7 bases and J by 1 base, and 14 bases separated the two germline ends. CDR3 nucleotides: TGTGCCAGTACCCTGGACCTAGGATCCTACGAGCAGTACTTC. Translating it yields CASTLDLGSYEQYF.